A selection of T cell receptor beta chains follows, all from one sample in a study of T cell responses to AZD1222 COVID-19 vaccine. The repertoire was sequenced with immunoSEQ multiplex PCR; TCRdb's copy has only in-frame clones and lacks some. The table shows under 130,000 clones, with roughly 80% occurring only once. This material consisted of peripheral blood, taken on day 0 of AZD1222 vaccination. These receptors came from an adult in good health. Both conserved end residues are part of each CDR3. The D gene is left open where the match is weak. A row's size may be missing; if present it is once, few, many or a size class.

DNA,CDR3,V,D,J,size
TGTGCCAGTAGTCTTTTCTCGGGGGAAAACTATGGCTACACCTTC,CASSLFSGENYGYTF,TRBV19,-,TRBJ1-2,-
TGTGCCAGCTCCAACCAGAGGAAAAACTACGAGCAGTACTTC,CASSNQRKNYEQYF,TRBV18,-,TRBJ2-7,few
TGCAGCGTTGTATCCCTTACGTCCGACTACACCTTC,CSVVSLTSDYTF,TRBV29-1,-,TRBJ1-2,-
TGTGCCACGAAAGGAGGGGGTTTCGTCAGGAACACTGAAGCTTTCTTT,CATKGGGFVRNTEAFF,TRBV27,-,TRBJ1-1,-
TGTGCCAGCAGAGGCGGGGTTCAGCCCCAGCATTTT,CASRGGVQPQHF,TRBV12-3/TRBV12-4,-,TRBJ1-5,many
TGCGCCAGCAGCCAAGATCGCGGCGCCTACAATGAGCAGTTCTTC,CASSQDRGAYNEQFF,TRBV4-3,-,TRBJ2-1,-
TGTGCCAGCAGCTTAGGTCTGGGGCAAGGAGATACGCAGTATTTT,CASSLGLGQGDTQYF,TRBV7-3,-,TRBJ2-3,-
TGTGCCAGCAGCTTAGCGGGGGAAGCAGGGACCCAGTACTTC,CASSLAGEAGTQYF,TRBV13,-,TRBJ2-5,-
TGTGCCAGCAGCTTATATGGGGATATCTCACCCCTCCACTTT,CASSLYGDISPLHF,TRBV7-2,-,TRBJ1-6,-
TGTGCCAGCAGCTTGGATTTTAGGGAGAAACTGTTTTTT,CASSLDFREKLFF,TRBV5-5,-,TRBJ1-4,-
TGCAGCGTTTACGGGACGGCTAGCACAGATACGCAGTATTTT,CSVYGTASTDTQYF,TRBV29-1,-,TRBJ2-3,-
TGTGCCAGCAGCCATCGACAGTCGATTGGAAACACCATATATTTT,CASSHRQSIGNTIYF,TRBV14,-,TRBJ1-3,once
TGTGCCAGCAGTTTCCGGACAGGGAGGGATTCACCCCTCCACTTT,CASSFRTGRDSPLHF,TRBV27,TRBD1,TRBJ1-6,-
TGTGCCAGCAGTTATCCCAGGGACACAGATACGCAGTATTTT,CASSYPRDTDTQYF,TRBV6-5,-,TRBJ2-3,-
TGTGCCAGCAGCTTGGCCGGGAGGAGGTCGGACAATGAGCAGTTCTTC,CASSLAGRRSDNEQFF,TRBV5-4,TRBD2,TRBJ2-1,-
TGTGCCAGCAGGAAGGACAGGGAAGGGAACTATGGCTACACCTTC,CASRKDREGNYGYTF,TRBV2,TRBD1,TRBJ1-2,-
TGTGCCAGCAGTTACTTTGGGACAGGCAAATCCCCCCTCCACTTT,CASSYFGTGKSPLHF,TRBV6-5,TRBD1,TRBJ1-6,few
TGTGCCAGCAGCCAAGAGAAACAGGGATTTGGCCAGCCCCAGCATTTT,CASSQEKQGFGQPQHF,TRBV4-2,-,TRBJ1-5,-
TGTGCCAGCTGGGACAGGAACACTGAAGCTTTCTTT,CASWDRNTEAFF,TRBV25-1,TRBD1,TRBJ1-1,-
TGCGCCAGCAGCCCTCTAACGGCCGTAAGAAATGAGCAGTTCTTC,CASSPLTAVRNEQFF,TRBV4-3,-,TRBJ2-1,-
TGTGCCAGCAGCCGGGGGCTTTCCGGCTATGGCTACACCTTC,CASSRGLSGYGYTF,TRBV6-5,-,TRBJ1-2,once
TGTGCCAGCAGTAAAGGACAGGTACAAGAGACCCAGTACTTC,CASSKGQVQETQYF,TRBV6-2/TRBV6-3,TRBD1,TRBJ2-5,-
TGTGCCAGCTCACCATTACGCGGGGCACAAGAGACCCAGTACTTC,CASSPLRGAQETQYF,TRBV18,-,TRBJ2-5,-
TGTGCCAGCAGTGACACCTCGACAGGGGCAGATACGCAGTATTTT,CASSDTSTGADTQYF,TRBV25-1,TRBD1,TRBJ2-3,-
TGTGCCAGCACCCGGTGGGGCACCCGCTACGAGCAGTACTTC,CASTRWGTRYEQYF,TRBV7-8,-,TRBJ2-7,-
TGTGCCAGCAGCTTCGGACAGGGACCTTTGGCAGGCTACACCTTC,CASSFGQGPLAGYTF,TRBV7-9,TRBD1,TRBJ1-2,-
TGTGCCAGCAGGGCATCCTCTCAGCCCCAGCATTTT,CASRASSQPQHF,TRBV2,-,TRBJ1-5,-
TGCGCCAGCAGCTCTGGCGCGGTAAGGACAGATACGCAGTATTTT,CASSSGAVRTDTQYF,TRBV5-1,-,TRBJ2-3,-
TGTGCCAGCAGTGAACTTACATTCAATTCACCCCTCCACTTT,CASSELTFNSPLHF,TRBV2,-,TRBJ1-6,-
TGTGCCAGCAGCCAAGTCAGCCAAGAGACCCAGTACTTC,CASSQVSQETQYF,TRBV4-2,-,TRBJ2-5,-
TGCGCCAGCAGCTTACCGGGACAGGGATTCGGGTATGGCTACACCTTC,CASSLPGQGFGYGYTF,TRBV5-1,TRBD1,TRBJ1-2,-
TGCGCCAGCAGCCCCACTACCGGACGTAGTTGGGCAGATACGCAGTATTTT,CASSPTTGRSWADTQYF,TRBV4-3,-,TRBJ2-3,-